This paragraph reports one T cell receptor beta chain. Its binding antigen is unknown. No per-base quality is available; no much larger clone lies one base away. The receptor library was made with the immunoSEQ multiplex PCR assay. TCR beta CDR3 sequencing was performed on DNA from the cultured, isolated CD4+ T cells. Per the original workflow: The analysis removed non-productive TCR sequences, trimmed reads to the CDR3 region, and retained only CDR3s that were 7 or more amino acids long. The MANAFEST web app was used to identify antigen-specific clonotypes by comparing expansion in peptide wells with expansion in reference cultures. To count as positive, a clone had to show expansion at FDR<0.05 compared with the reference and with all other wells, an odds ratio above 5, and a frequency above 0.1% in two replicate wells. A clonotype was called cross-reactive if it was significantly expanded both in SARS-CoV-2 spike wells and in at least one common cold coronavirus spike condition. CDR3 similarity was assessed by Levenshtein distance with the stringdist R package, and unrooted trees were built with ape in R 3.6.1. Imported from immuneACCESS, the table was reduced by TCRdb to in-frame sequences with V and J called. These copies leave out some clones; in studies compared against another copy, an unresolved V gene accounts for under half, and the cause of the remainder is not known. The DNA gave D and trimming, while V, J and clone size come from that table. The sample table records approximately 30,000 clones; roughly 78% of these occur just once. The leading ten clones occupy roughly 1.6% of the sample.

These data belong to a study of vaccination effects on CD4 cells after COVID-19 (dated by TCRdb to between 2021 and 2024). Looking at the study overall: Post-vaccine samples across the study were collected a median of 72 days after the second dose, with a range of 14 to 241. The study compared SARS-CoV-2 spike-specific CD4+ TCR repertoires before and after mRNA vaccination in COVID-19 convalescent patients and infection-naive vaccine recipients. Altogether, some 11 COVID-19 convalescent patients and a few SARS-CoV-2-naive healthy vaccine recipients made up the full study. The Oncomine TCR Beta short-read assay on an Illumina iSeq 100 was used to sequence cultures from other donors in the study.

General study outcomes and caveats: In healthy vaccine recipients, vaccine-induced clones were almost all SARS-CoV-2 mono-reactive, with only 1 of 255 being cross-reactive with common cold coronaviruses. Only a small number of convalescent patients were included, and no early post-infection timepoints were available, which limited the study. Clones induced by infection and clones induced by vaccination both contracted markedly at late timepoints after vaccination, which fits with T cell responses waning over time.

In the ViraFEST assay, PBMC were stimulated with viral peptide pools, and antigen-specific CD4+ T cell clonotypes were then identified by expansion using TCR sequencing. After around 10 days of culture, CD4+ T cells were isolated with the EasySep CD4+ T cell isolation kit. Two doses of either the BNT162b2 or the mRNA-1273 mRNA SARS-CoV-2 vaccine were administered to participants. None of the healthy vaccine recipients had a prior SARS-CoV-2 infection, which was confirmed by nucleocapsid antibody tests that came back negative both before and after vaccination. Some 2.2 million PBMC per well were cultured in IMDM with roughly 5% human AB serum, 8 to 10 IU/ml IL-2 and gentamicin, plus 10 ug/ml peptides. Half of the culture medium was replaced with fresh IL-2-containing medium on days 3 and 7. Unless noted otherwise, every peptide stimulation condition was grown in triplicate wells. PBMC were separated from whole blood using Ficoll-Paque Plus gradient centrifugation and were then either cryopreserved at -140C or used fresh. The overlapping peptide pools covered the spike proteins of SARS-CoV-2 as well as those of the common cold coronaviruses HCoV-NL63, HCoV-OC43 and HCoV-229E. Genomic DNA was extracted from cultured CD4+ T cells with the QIAamp micro DNA kit.

The sequence came from a human donor who received a COVID-19 vaccine. Some clones in this sample may be carry-over from other donors' samples. Sequenced here: CD4+ T cells from PBMCs cultured with HCoV-NL63 spike peptides, sampled after COVID-19 vaccination. The cell subset or site label of this sample denotes: HCoV-NL63 spike overlapping peptide pool stimulation.

Here the CDR3 is given as CASPWLAGGPSTDTQYF. DNA sequence: TGTGCCAGCCCTTGGCTAGCGGGGGGACCTAGCACAGATACGCAGTATTTT. The chain is made from TRBV5-8 and TRBJ2-3, with TRBD2 identical over 11 junction bases. Based on the germline V gene, the CDR1 and CDR2 sequences are SGHTS and YDEGEE. Ends trimmed: V by 7 bases, J by 0 bases; bases unmatched to a gene: 10. The CDR3 sequence holds 17 residues, the cysteine and phenylalanine included. Left in the record is the CDR3 DNA by itself, 51 bases read in frame from the first base.